This passage covers 18 T cell receptor beta chains from one sample sequenced in a study of read filtering for tumor transcriptome and immune sequencing. The library was built from roughly 400 ng RNA with molecular barcoded adaptors for alpha/delta and beta/gamma chains. TCRdb analysed the reads with MiXCR anew, one entry per CDR3 protein. This table has more than 45,000 distinct CDR3 sequences, less than 20% appearing once. Sequences were obtained from a population of CD138-negative cells sorted from bone marrow. Every receptor here comes from a donor older than 35 with multiple myeloma.

This clonotype has a count of ten or more. The rearrangement uses TRBV29-1 and TRBJ2-5; TRBD1 might be the D (6 bases). Trimming left V 5 bases short and J 5 bases short, with 12 bases between. Germline V CDR1 and CDR2: SQVTM, ANQGSEA. The CDR3 runs 12 residues. CDR3 in DNA: TGCAGCGTTTTGCAGGGGCTGGAGACCCAGTACTTC. Translated, it gives CSVLQGLETQYF.

This clonotype was picked up many times. The chain has TRBV20-1 and TRBJ2-3; TRBD2 aligns across 9 bases. The CDR3 is made up of 15 amino acids. The V segment lost 6 bases and the J segment 4 bases; nucleotides outside the gene matches: 11. The germline CDR1 and CDR2 sequences are DFQATT and SNEGSKA (reference sequence). The CDR3 coding sequence is TGCAGTGCGACCCTGGGACTAGCAAGCCCAGATACGCAGTATTTT. Translating it yields CSATLGLASPDTQYF.

This clonotype was recorded a few times. The chain couples TRBV19 to TRBJ1-5; no definite D call. CDR3 length: 14 residues. Germline values: CDR1 LNHDA, CDR2 SQIVND (reference sequence). Trimming cost V 9 bases and J 2 bases, with 14 bases left between them. The CDR3 spells CASGELLGNQPQHF. The CDR3 DNA reads as TGTGCCAGCGGGGAACTTCTTGGCAATCAGCCCCAGCATTTT.

This clonotype was counted between two and nine times. The genes are TRBV2 and TRBJ2-7, with 8 bases identical to TRBD1. The germline V gene has CDR1 SNHLY and CDR2 FYNNEI. Losses at the gene ends were 4 bases for V and 5 bases for J; bases not matched to a gene: 4. The CDR3 runs 13 residues. DNA of the CDR3: TGTGCCAGCAGTGTCCAGGGGGCCCACGAGCAGTACTTC. Its translation: CASSVQGAHEQYF.

Turning to this clonotype: A read error is possible here, since a much larger clone lies one base away. This chain joins TRBV7-3 and TRBJ1-1, with D possibly being TRBD1 (5 bases). Germline V gives CDR1 SGHTA, CDR2 FQGTGA. The length of the CDR3 is 13 residues. The CDR3 region is CASGAGRNTEAYF. The CDR3 nucleotides read TGTGCCAGCGGGGCAGGGCGGAACACTGAAGCTTACTTT.

The chain recombines TRBV5-1 with TRBJ2-1, with TRBD2 matching over 11 bases. The CDR3 sequence is 15 residues long. The V and J ends lost 4 bases and 8 bases, in that order; junction bases with no gene match: 8. Per the germline V gene, CDR1 is SGHRS and CDR2 is YFSETQ. The chain's CDR3 is CASSNSGRALDEQFF. The CDR3 region has the DNA TGCGCCAGCAGCAATAGCGGGAGGGCCTTAGATGAGCAGTTCTTC.

This clonotype was found many times. This chain links TRBV20-1 with TRBJ2-2; D is possibly TRBD2 (5 bases). The CDR3 loop spans 15 amino acids. The germline V gene encodes CDR1 DFQATT and CDR2 SNEGSKA (reference sequence). V lost 0 bases to trimming and J lost 0 bases, with 8 bases between them. The CDR3 DNA follows: TGCAGTGCTAGAGAGCTAGCAGCGAACACCGGGGAGCTGTTTTTT. Protein product: CSARELAANTGELFF.

Ten or more counts support this clonotype. The chain employs TRBV6-2 or TRBV6-3 and TRBJ1-1; the match to TRBD1 covers 9 bases. This CDR3 contains 16 residues. V shed 8 bases, J shed 1 base, and the junction held 11 bases outside the gene matches. CDR1 and CDR2 (germline): MNHEY, SVGEGT. The CDR3 loop reads CASGSTGGRRNTEAFF. The CDR3 nucleotides read TGTGCCAGCGGATCTACAGGGGGCAGAAGGAACACTGAAGCTTTCTTT.

With respect to this clonotype: A much more abundant neighbour one base away suggests this may be a read error. The chain is built from TRBV12-3 or TRBV12-4 and TRBJ2-7; possible D gene TRBD2, 5 bases. The CDR3 contains 12 residues. Trimming shortened V by 5 bases and J by 7 bases, and 12 bases separated the two germline ends. The CDR3 loop reads CASSHRPGEQYF. CDR3 DNA sequence: TGTGCCAGCAGTCATCGTCCGGGGGAGCAGTACTTC.

This clonotype came up many times. The chain is built from TRBV7-9 and TRBJ2-3, with D hard to call. The V gene's germline CDR1 is SEHNR and CDR2 FQNEAQ (reference sequence). Trimming stripped 2 bases from V and 1 base from J, with 10 bases between. The CDR3 is made up of 15 amino acids. The CDR3 loop is CASSLIAVGTDTQYF. The CDR3 DNA follows: TGTGCCAGCAGCTTAATCGCAGTGGGCACAGATACGCAGTATTTT. Looking up the rest from reference TRBV7-9 and TRBJ2-3 gives the full variable domain: DTGVSQNPRHKITKRGQNVTFRCDPISEHNRLYWYRQTLGQGPEFLTYFQNEAQLEKSRLLSDRFSAERPKGSFSTLEIQRTEQGDSAMYLCASSLIAVGTDTQYFGPGTRLTVL.

Remarks on this clonotype: A read error may be the cause here, since a much bigger clone is one base away. V is TRBV20-1 and J is TRBJ2-3; a possible D gene is TRBD2 (5 bases). The germline V and J ends were trimmed by 0 bases and 4 bases, with 8 bases remaining between them. The CDR3 extends over 13 amino acids. Germline lookup yields CDR1 DFQATT and CDR2 SNEGSKA (reference sequence). The CDR3 spells CSARDEGPDTQYF. The CDR3 nucleotides read TGCAGTGCTAGAGACGAGGGCCCAGATACGCAGTATTTT.

This clonotype was observed a few times. A much larger clone lies one base from this, so it may be a read error. This chain links TRBV2 with TRBJ1-1, with D unresolved. Germline loops: CDR1 SNHLY, CDR2 FYNNEI. The CDR3 extends over 14 amino acids. CDR3 sequence: CASSGEGRGTEASF. The CDR3 nucleotides read TGTGCCAGCAGTGGGGAGGGTCGGGGAACTGAAGCTTCCTTT. Full variable domain (outside the CDR3, taken from reference TRBV2 and TRBJ1-1): EPEVTQTPSHQVTQMGQEVILRCVPISNHLYFYWYRQILGQKVEFLVSFYNNEISEKSEIFDDQFSVERPDGSNFTLKIRSTKLEDSAMYFCASSGEGRGTEASFGQGTRLTVV.

By share, this clonotype ranks as medium-sized. The CDR3 DNA reads as TGCAGTGCTAGATCCCCTAGCGGGAATAGCAATGAGCAGTTCTTC. This encodes CSARSPSGNSNEQFF. The chain links TRBV20-1 to TRBJ2-1, with 9 bases that match TRBD2. CDR3 size: 15 residues. The V segment lost 2 bases and the J segment 6 bases; nucleotides outside the gene matches: 8. Germline V lookup: CDR1 DFQATT, CDR2 SNEGSKA (reference sequence).

This rearrangement joins TRBV7-9 to TRBJ1-1; D ambiguous. V shed 3 bases and J shed 10 bases, with 12 bases lying between them. Germline V CDR1 and CDR2: SEHNR, FQNEAQ (reference sequence). This CDR3 has 12 amino acids. In DNA, the CDR3 is TGTGCCAGCAGCTTCGGGGTGATAGGAGCTTTCTTT. Its translation: CASSFGVIGAFF.

This clonotype was counted ten times or more. The rearrangement links TRBV6-5 to TRBJ1-2; the match to TRBD1 covers 9 bases. Germline CDR1 is MNHEY and CDR2 is SVGAGI. The CDR3 extends over 12 amino acids. V gave up 5 bases and J gave up 8 bases; unmatched junction bases: 3. The CDR3 nucleotides are TGTGCCAGCAGTACAGGGGGCAGGGGCTACACCTTC. Protein product: CASSTGGRGYTF.

The chain links TRBV4-1 to TRBJ2-7, with D possibly TRBD2 on 5 matching bases. The germline CDR1 and CDR2 sequences are MGHRA and YSYEKL. This CDR3 has 19 residues. V lost 0 bases and J lost 3, with 24 bases in between. The CDR3 protein is CASSQDLFNQHLAGYEQYF. For the CDR3, the DNA is TGCGCCAGCAGCCAAGATTTATTTAATCAGCATCTGGCGGGCTACGAGCAGTACTTC.

Concerning this clonotype itself: In this CDR3 the conserved last residue, phenylalanine or tryptophan, is missing, so a read error is likely. The chain couples TRBV13 to TRBJ2-1, with TRBD2 as a possible D gene (6 bases). This CDR3 has 13 amino acids. The germline V gene has CDR1 PRHDT and CDR2 FYEKMQ (reference sequence). Deletions cut 7 bases from V and 3 bases from J, with 10 bases between. The CDR3 spells CASNRLVYNEQFL. CDR3 nucleotide sequence: TGTGCCAGCAACCGACTAGTCTACAATGAGCAGTTCCTC.

This clonotype turned up a few times. The chain has TRBV6-6 and TRBJ2-5; 11 nucleotides agree with TRBD1. The germline V gene encodes CDR1 MNHNY and CDR2 SVGAGI (reference sequence). The V and J ends lost 4 bases and 3 bases, in that order; junction bases with no gene match: 4. CDR3 length: 15 residues. The CDR3 region has the DNA TGTGCCAGCAGTTCACCGGGACAGGGGGAAGAGACCCAGTACTTC. Residues: CASSSPGQGEETQYF.